What follows describes a single T cell receptor (beta chain). Its antigen is still unknown. This entry is derived from a study of cytomegalovirus exposure and HLA in healthy donors. PCR primers comprised 60 Vbeta and 13 Jbeta primers. Libraries were prepared by immunoSEQ multiplex PCR; TCRdb keeps only in-frame clonotypes and omits some of them. The sample comprises approximately 91,000 clones, less than 70% of which are singletons, and around 2.5% rests with the top ten. The V and J ends lost 0 bases and 5 bases respectively, with 7 bases between them. CDR1 is SQVTM and CDR2 is ANQGSEA in the germline V gene. The CDR3 sequence is 12 residues long. Regarding the study as a whole: Other equally common chains were less clonally expanded than HLA-associated TCR beta chains, a later analysis showed. Trimming of TCR beta V- and J-genes showed a link, identified in a later analysis, to a missense DCLRE1C variant.

The specimen was PBMCs. The V gene is TRBV29-1, the J gene TRBJ1-2, with D uncertain. This receptor was taken from a human donor in good health. The CDR3 protein is CSVEDLQYGYTF. Here the CDR3 DNA reads TGCAGCGTTGAAGATCTACAGTATGGCTACACCTTC.